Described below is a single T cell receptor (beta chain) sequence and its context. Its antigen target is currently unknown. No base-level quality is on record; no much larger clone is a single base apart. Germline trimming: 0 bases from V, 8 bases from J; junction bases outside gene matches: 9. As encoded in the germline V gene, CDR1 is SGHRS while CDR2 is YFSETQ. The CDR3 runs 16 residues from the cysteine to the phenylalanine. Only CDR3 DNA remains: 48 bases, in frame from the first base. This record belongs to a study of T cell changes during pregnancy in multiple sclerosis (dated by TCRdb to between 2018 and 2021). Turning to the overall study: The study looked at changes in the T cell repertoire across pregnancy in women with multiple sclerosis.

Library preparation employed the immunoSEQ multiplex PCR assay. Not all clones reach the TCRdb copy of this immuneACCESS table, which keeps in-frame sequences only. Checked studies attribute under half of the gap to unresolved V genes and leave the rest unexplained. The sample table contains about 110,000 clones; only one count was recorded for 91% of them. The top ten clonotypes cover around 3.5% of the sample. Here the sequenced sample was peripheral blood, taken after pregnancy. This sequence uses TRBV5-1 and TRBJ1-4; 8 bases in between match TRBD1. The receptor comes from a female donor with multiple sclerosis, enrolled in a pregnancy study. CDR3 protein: CASSLARGTGSEKLFF. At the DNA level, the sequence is TGCGCCAGCAGCTTGGCCAGAGGGACAGGATCGGAAAAACTGTTTTTT. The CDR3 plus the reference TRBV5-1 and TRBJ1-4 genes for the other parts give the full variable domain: KAGVTQTPRYLIKTRGQQVTLSCSPISGHRSVSWYQQTPGQGLQFLFEYFSETQRNKGNFPGRFSGRQFSNSRSEMNVSTLELGDSALYLCASSLARGTGSEKLFFGSGTQLSVL.